This T cell receptor (beta chain) was sequenced for a study of blood T cell repertoires in COVID-19. Looking at the study overall: T cells, B-cell-depleted T cells, or PBMCs supplied cDNA or gDNA.

This clone was seen many times. V was cut by 4 bases and J by 9 bases, with 17 bases left in between. This CDR3 spans 14 amino acids. The V gene's germline CDR1 is SGHDT and CDR2 YYEEEE. Only in-frame clones appear in the TCRdb table, and some are missing; sequencing was by immunoSEQ multiplex PCR. The sample carries over 400,000 clones, around nine tenths recorded once. This chain connects TRBV5-6 to TRBJ1-5, with D tentatively TRBD1 (6 bases). The receptor was isolated from an older woman who had recovered from COVID-19. The specimen was PBMCs or T cells enriched from blood (not recorded which). The CDR3 spells CASSRSYSRGPQHF. DNA for the CDR3: TGTGCCAGCAGCAGGTCCTATAGCAGGGGGCCCCAGCATTTT.